This passage covers 7 T cell receptor beta chains from one sample sequenced in a study of blood T cells in healthy people across ages. Using a J-beta primer mix together with a sample-barcoded 5' primer, a second PCR was run for roughly 6 to 12 cycles. Each CDR3 protein is one row after TCRdb ran MiXCR on the 5' RACE reads. The repertoire has roughly 730,000 distinct CDR3 sequences, approximately 53% of them found once; the top ten carry around 24%. The specimen sequenced was blood. The receptors originated from a man in his forties or fifties in good health.

The genes are TRBV28 and TRBJ2-7; 10 nucleotides match TRBD1. V trimming: 5 bases; J trimming: 0 bases; junction bases outside the gene matches: 4. CDR1 is MDHEN, CDR2 SYDVKM, per germline. The CDR3 is 15 amino acids. Here the CDR3 reads CASSPTGGISYEQYF. Written as DNA, the CDR3 is TGTGCCAGCAGTCCGACAGGGGGCATCTCCTACGAGCAGTACTTC.

A few counts support this clonotype. The chain carries TRBV7-9 and TRBJ2-4; 7 bases are shared with TRBD2. The DNA matches TRBJ2-7 better at its end, which makes the J call doubtful. From germline, CDR1 is SEHNR and CDR2 FQNEAQ (reference sequence). The CDR3 is 13 amino acids. CDR3 amino acids: CASSAGLAYEQYF. The CDR3 coding sequence is TGTGCCAGTTCGGCCGGACTAGCCTACGAGCAGTACTTC.

The chain combines TRBV6-1 with TRBJ2-5; 8 nucleotides align to TRBD1. Germline-derived CDR1 and CDR2 are MNHNS and SASEGT. After removal of 4 bases from V and 1 base from J, the junction contained 5 bases not matched to a gene. The CDR3 consists of 15 residues. The CDR3 reads CASSVQTGGQETQYF. CDR3 sequence (DNA): TGTGCCAGCAGTGTCCAAACAGGGGGCCAAGAGACCCAGTACTTC.

The chain employs TRBV6-4 and TRBJ2-3, with 10 bases lining up with TRBD2. Germline trimming cut 6 bases from V and 0 bases from J; bases unmatched to any gene: 9. This CDR3 is built from 17 residues. Germline V CDR1 and CDR2: MRHNA, SNTAGT. CDR3 sequence reads: CASRASGTSESTDTQYF. In DNA form, the CDR3 reads TGTGCCAGCAGGGCCTCGGGGACTAGCGAAAGCACAGATACGCAGTATTTT.

This chain connects TRBV27 to TRBJ2-3; TRBD1 matches 8 bases. This CDR3 is 14 amino acids long. Trimming removed 5 bases from V and 6 bases from J; junction bases left unmatched: 7. From germline, CDR1 is MNHEY and CDR2 SMNVEV (reference sequence). The CDR3 region is CASSPRTGRDTQYF. As DNA, the CDR3 is TGTGCCAGCAGTCCCCGGACAGGGCGGGATACGCAGTATTTT.

The V call is TRBV7-2, the J call TRBJ2-4; 8 nucleotides align to TRBD1. The DNA end is more similar to TRBJ2-7, so the J call may be wrong. The CDR3 runs 15 residues. CDR1 is SGHTA and CDR2 is FQGNSA in the germline V gene. In DNA, the CDR3 is TGTGCCAGCAGCTTGATGGACAGGGCTCCGAACGAGCAGTACTTC. Its translation is CASSLMDRAPNEQYF.

The chain recombines TRBV29-1 with TRBJ2-5; D call uncertain. Germline CDR1 SQVTM, CDR2 ANQGSEA. V lost 1 base to trimming and J lost 2 bases, with 14 bases between them. The CDR3 loop spans 15 amino acids. The CDR3 is CSVEGTHNTQETQYF. Here the CDR3 DNA reads TGCAGCGTTGAAGGGACCCATAACACTCAAGAGACCCAGTACTTC.